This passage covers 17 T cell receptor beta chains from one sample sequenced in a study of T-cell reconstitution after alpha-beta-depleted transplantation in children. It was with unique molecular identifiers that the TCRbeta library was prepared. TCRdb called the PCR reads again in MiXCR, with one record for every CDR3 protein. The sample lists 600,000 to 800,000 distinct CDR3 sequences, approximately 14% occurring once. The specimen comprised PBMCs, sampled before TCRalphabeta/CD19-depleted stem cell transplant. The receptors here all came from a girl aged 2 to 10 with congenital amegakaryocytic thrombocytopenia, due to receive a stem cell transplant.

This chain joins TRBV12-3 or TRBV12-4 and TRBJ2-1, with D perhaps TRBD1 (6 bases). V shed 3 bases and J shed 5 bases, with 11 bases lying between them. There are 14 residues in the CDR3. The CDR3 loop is CASSFLGAHNEQFF. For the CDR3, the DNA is TGTGCCAGCAGTTTCTTGGGGGCCCACAATGAGCAGTTCTTC.

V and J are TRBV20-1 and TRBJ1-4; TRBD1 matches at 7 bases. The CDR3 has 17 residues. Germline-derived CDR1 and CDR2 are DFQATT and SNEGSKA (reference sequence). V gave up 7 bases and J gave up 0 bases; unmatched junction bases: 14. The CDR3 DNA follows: TGCAGTGTAATCTTGAACAGGGGCGACACAACTAATGAAAAACTGTTTTTT. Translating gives CSVILNRGDTTNEKLFF.

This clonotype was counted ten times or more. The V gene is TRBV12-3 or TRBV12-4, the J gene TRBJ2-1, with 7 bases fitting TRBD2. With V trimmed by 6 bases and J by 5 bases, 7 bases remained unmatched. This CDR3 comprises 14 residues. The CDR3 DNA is TGTGCCAGCAGCTTCAGCGGGATTCACAATGAGCAGTTCTTC. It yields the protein CASSFSGIHNEQFF.

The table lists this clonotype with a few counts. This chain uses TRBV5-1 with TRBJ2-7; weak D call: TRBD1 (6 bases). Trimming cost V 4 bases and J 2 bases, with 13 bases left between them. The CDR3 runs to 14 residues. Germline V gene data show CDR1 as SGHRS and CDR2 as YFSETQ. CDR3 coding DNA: TGCGCCAGCAGCGGACCGGGACATCCCTACGAGCAGTACTTC. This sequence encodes CASSGPGHPYEQYF.

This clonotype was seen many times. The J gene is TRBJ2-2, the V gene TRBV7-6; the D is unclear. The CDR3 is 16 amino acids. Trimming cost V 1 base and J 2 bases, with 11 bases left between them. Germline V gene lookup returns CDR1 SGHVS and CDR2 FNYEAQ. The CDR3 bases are TGTGCCAGCAGCTTAGAGATTAGGCCTAACACCGGGGAGCTGTTTTTT. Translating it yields CASSLEIRPNTGELFF.

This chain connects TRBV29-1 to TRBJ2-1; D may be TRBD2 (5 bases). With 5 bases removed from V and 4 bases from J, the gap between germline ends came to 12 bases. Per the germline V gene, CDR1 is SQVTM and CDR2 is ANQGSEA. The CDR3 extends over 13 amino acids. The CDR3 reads CSVKTGSYNEQFF. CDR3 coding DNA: TGCAGCGTTAAAACGGGATCATACAATGAGCAGTTCTTC.

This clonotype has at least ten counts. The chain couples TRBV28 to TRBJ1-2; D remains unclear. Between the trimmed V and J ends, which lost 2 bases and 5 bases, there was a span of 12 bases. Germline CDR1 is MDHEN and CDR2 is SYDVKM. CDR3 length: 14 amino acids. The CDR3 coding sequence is TGTGCCAGCAGTTTAGGTCCGGTTACATATGGCTACACCTTC. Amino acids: CASSLGPVTYGYTF.

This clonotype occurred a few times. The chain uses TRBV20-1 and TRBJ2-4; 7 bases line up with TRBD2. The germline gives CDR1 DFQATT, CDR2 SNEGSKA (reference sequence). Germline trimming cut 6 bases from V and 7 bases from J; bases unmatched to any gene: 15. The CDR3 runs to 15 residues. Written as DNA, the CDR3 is TGCAGTGCCCCCCGATTCGTGGGAGGGCCTAACATTCAGTACTTC. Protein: CSAPRFVGGPNIQYF.

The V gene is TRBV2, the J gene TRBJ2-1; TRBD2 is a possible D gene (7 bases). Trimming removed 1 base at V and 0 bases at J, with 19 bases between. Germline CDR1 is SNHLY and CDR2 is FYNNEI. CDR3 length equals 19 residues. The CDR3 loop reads CASSEGRGALGYSYNEQFF. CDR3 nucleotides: TGTGCCAGCAGTGAAGGTCGGGGGGCGTTGGGTTACTCCTACAATGAGCAGTTCTTC.

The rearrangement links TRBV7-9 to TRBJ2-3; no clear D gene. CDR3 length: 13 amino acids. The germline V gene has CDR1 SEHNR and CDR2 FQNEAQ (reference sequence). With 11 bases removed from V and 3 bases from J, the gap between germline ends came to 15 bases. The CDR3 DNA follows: TGTGCCCGCGGATTCCCAGTAACAGATACGCAGTATTTT. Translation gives CARGFPVTDTQYF.

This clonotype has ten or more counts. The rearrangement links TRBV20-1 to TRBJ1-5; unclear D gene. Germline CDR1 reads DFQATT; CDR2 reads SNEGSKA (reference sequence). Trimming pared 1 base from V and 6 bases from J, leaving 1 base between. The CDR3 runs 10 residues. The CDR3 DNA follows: TGCAGTGCTAGAGGTCAGCCCCAGCATTTT. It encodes CSARGQPQHF.

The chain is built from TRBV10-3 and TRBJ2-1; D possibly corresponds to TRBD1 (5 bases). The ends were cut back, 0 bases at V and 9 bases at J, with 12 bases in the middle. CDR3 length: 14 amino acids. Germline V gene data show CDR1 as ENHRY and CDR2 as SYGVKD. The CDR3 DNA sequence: TGTGCCATCAGTGAGTCGGGGCCAGCCGGTGAGCAGTTCTTC. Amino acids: CAISESGPAGEQFF.

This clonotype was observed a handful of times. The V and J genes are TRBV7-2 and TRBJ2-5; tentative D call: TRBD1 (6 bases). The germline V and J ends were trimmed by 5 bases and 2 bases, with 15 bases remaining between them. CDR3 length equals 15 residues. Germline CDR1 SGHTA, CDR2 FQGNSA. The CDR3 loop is CASSTRQQGQETQYF. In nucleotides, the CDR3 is TGTGCCAGCAGCACTCGGCAACAGGGACAAGAGACCCAGTACTTC.

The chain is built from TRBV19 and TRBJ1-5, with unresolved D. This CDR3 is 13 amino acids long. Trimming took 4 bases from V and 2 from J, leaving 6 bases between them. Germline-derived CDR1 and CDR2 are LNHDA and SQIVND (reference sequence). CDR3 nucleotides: TGTGCCAGTAGTACAACAGGCAATCAGCCCCAGCATTTT. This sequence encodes CASSTTGNQPQHF.

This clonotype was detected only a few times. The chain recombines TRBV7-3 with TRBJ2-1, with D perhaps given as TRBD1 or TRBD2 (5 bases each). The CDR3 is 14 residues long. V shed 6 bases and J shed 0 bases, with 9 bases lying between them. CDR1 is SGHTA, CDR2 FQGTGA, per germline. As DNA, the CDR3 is TGTGCCAGCAGACTTGGGGGCTCCTACAATGAGCAGTTCTTC. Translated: CASRLGGSYNEQFF.

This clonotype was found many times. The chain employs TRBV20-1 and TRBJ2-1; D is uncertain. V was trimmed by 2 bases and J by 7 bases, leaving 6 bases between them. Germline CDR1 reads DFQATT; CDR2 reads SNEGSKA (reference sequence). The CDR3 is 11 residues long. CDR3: CSARQFNEQFF. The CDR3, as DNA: TGCAGTGCTAGACAGTTTAATGAGCAGTTCTTC.

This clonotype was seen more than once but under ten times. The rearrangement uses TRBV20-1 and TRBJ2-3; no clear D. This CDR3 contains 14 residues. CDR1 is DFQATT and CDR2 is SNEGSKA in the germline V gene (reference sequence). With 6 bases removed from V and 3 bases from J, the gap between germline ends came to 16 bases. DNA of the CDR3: TGCAGTGCCCCTCCCGGATGGACGACAGATACGCAGTATTTT. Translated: CSAPPGWTTDTQYF.